The 7 T cell receptor beta chains reported below all come from one sample, sequenced in a study of blood T cell repertoires in COVID-19 (dated by TCRdb to about 2020). The protocol used for the library was the immunoSEQ multiplex PCR assay. TCRdb stores this immuneACCESS table with in-frame sequences only. Part of the clones is absent; in the studies checked, under half of the shortfall reflects unresolved V genes, and no reason is known for the rest. This sample lists around 220,000 clones; approximately 90% were detected once. The top ten constitute more than 8.5% of the sample. The sequencing sample was made of peripheral blood. The receptors were sampled from a woman aged 50 to 65 with COVID-19, enrolled during active disease.

The rearrangement links TRBV30 to TRBJ2-3; 8 bases map to TRBD1. Germline CDR1 and CDR2: GTSNPN and SVGIG (reference sequence). The CDR3 has 13 residues. After removal of 3 bases from V and 5 bases from J, the junction contained 4 bases not matched to a gene. The DNA for the CDR3 is TGTGCCTGGAGCCAGGGGGCGGGAGATACGCAGTATTTT. It translates to CAWSQGAGDTQYF.

In its sample, this clone was seen once. The genes are TRBV4-1 and TRBJ2-2, with 11 bases fitting TRBD2. The CDR3 is 16 amino acids. From germline, CDR1 is MGHRA and CDR2 YSYEKL. J was trimmed by 7 bases and V by 1 base; bases with no gene match: 5. CDR3 region: CASSQVAGGPGGELFF. The CDR3 DNA reads TGCGCCAGCAGCCAAGTAGCGGGGGGGCCAGGCGGGGAGCTGTTTTTT.

This clone has a handful of counts. The chain joins TRBV20-1 to TRBJ1-2; no reliable D call. Germline CDR1 DFQATT, CDR2 SNEGSKA (reference sequence). The germline V and J ends were trimmed by 2 bases and 8 bases, with 9 bases remaining between them. This CDR3 has 11 amino acids. The CDR3 protein is CSARRSGGYTF. Written as DNA, the CDR3 is TGCAGTGCTAGACGGTCGGGAGGCTACACCTTC.

This rearrangement joins TRBV28 to TRBJ1-3; D unresolved. Germline V gene data show CDR1 as MDHEN and CDR2 as SYDVKM. This CDR3 has 12 residues. Trimming took 7 bases from V and 4 from J, leaving 8 bases between them. The CDR3 loop is CASNVGGNTIYF. CDR3 DNA sequence: TGTGCCAGCAACGTCGGGGGAAACACCATATATTTT. Full variable domain (remainder filled in from reference TRBV28 and TRBJ1-3): DVKVTQSSRYLVKRTGEKVFLECVQDMDHENMFWYRQDPGLGLRLIYFSYDVKMKEKGDIPEGYSVSREKKERFSLILESASTNQTSMYLCASNVGGNTIYFGEGSWLTVV.

This clone was counted once. The chain is built from TRBV14 and TRBJ1-2; D uncertain. Germline V gene data show CDR1 as SGHDN and CDR2 as FVKESK. The germline V and J ends were trimmed by 1 base and 8 bases, with 5 bases remaining between them. The CDR3 runs to 11 residues. CDR3 DNA: TGTGCCAGCAGCCAAGGAGGGGGCTACACCTTC. Protein: CASSQGGGYTF. The full variable domain, its missing parts supplied by reference TRBV14 and TRBJ1-2, is EAGVTQFPSHSVIEKGQTVTLRCDPISGHDNLYWYRRVMGKEIKFLLHFVKESKQDESGMPNNRFLAERTGGTYSTLKVQPAELEDSGVYFCASSQGGGYTFGSGTRLTVV.

The chain is built from TRBV24-1 and TRBJ1-1; unclear D gene. Germline V gives CDR1 KGHDR, CDR2 SFDVKD. This CDR3 comprises 12 residues. Trimming removed 8 bases from V and 3 bases from J, with 9 bases in between. CDR3 protein: CATMGDDTEAFF. DNA for the CDR3: TGTGCCACCATGGGAGATGACACTGAAGCTTTCTTT.

Turning to this clone: Within the sample, other DNA sequences also encode this same CDR3. In DNA form, the CDR3 reads TGTGCCAGTAGTATAGGGGGAGGGACTGAAGCTTTCTTT. This sequence encodes CASSIGGGTEAFF. The chain employs TRBV19 and TRBJ1-1, with D uncertain. Germline lookup yields CDR1 LNHDA and CDR2 SQIVND (reference sequence). V lost 1 base, J lost 5 bases, and 8 bases lay in between. The CDR3 spans 13 residues.